This TCR beta chain derives from a study of regulatory T cells in long-lasting Graves disease. This clonotype was seen at least ten times. iRepertoire HTBI primers and Arm-PCR of CDR3 regions built TCR beta libraries. TCRdb re-called the multiplex PCR reads through MiXCR, storing one row per CDR3 protein. Of over 300,000 distinct CDR3 sequences in the sample, about 18% were seen once. Documented time point: persistent/refractory GD, antithyroid drugs over 5 years with positive TRAb. PBMC RNA served as the TCR library source. J was trimmed by 2 bases and V by 0 bases; bases with no gene match: 9. In germline, CDR1 is MNHEY, CDR2 SVGAGI. This CDR3 comprises 17 residues.

The receptor was isolated from a female donor with Graves disease. The V and J genes are TRBV6-5 and TRBJ2-5, with TRBD2 matching over 7 bases. This material consisted of peripheral blood mononuclear cells (PBMCs), taken when the disease was refractory, from a patient treated with antithyroid drugs. The CDR3 DNA sequence: TGTGCCAGCAGTTACTCCCGTACCGGGACTATACAAGAGACCCAGTACTTC. Translating it yields CASSYSRTGTIQETQYF.